Listed below are T cell receptor beta chains from one sample, sequenced in a study of TIL therapy for anti-PD-1-resistant metastatic lung cancer. Sequenced by immunoSEQ multiplex PCR; TCRdb stores in-frame clones only, minus some. This table holds around 7,000 clones, under 65% found once. The material sequenced was tumor tissue, taken at baseline. The receptor set was obtained from a person aged 25 to 80 with non-small cell lung cancer. The CDR3 runs from the conserved cysteine through the conserved F or W. The D gene is left open where the match is weak. Not every row has a clone size; where given, it reads once, few, many or a size class.

clone_size j_call d_call v_call cdr3_aa cdr3_nt
. TRBJ2-1 TRBD2 TRBV4-1 CASSQARDSTGGHQFF TGCGCCAGCAGCCAAGCTAGGGACTCAACGGGAGGTCACCAGTTCTTC
. TRBJ1-1 TRBD1 TRBV6-2/TRBV6-3 CASSYKGADTEAFF TGTGCCAGCAGTTACAAGGGGGCGGACACTGAAGCTTTCTTT
. TRBJ2-2 TRBD1 TRBV5-1 CASSRGTGGKRNTGELFF TGCGCCAGCAGCCGCGGGACAGGGGGGAAACGGAACACCGGGGAGCTGTTTTTT
. TRBJ1-6 TRBD1 TRBV28 CASSPGDSSLSPLHF TGTGCCAGCAGTCCCGGGGACAGTTCCTTGTCACCCCTCCACTTT
. TRBJ2-5 . TRBV7-2 CASSLGSSRETQYF TGTGCCAGCAGCTTAGGTTCCAGCCGGGAGACCCAGTACTTC
. TRBJ2-7 TRBD2 TRBV4-3 CASSRTSRTSATYEQYF TGCGCCAGCAGCCGCACGAGCAGGACTAGCGCGACCTACGAGCAGTACTTC
. TRBJ1-1 . TRBV9 CASSEAPRANTEAFF TGTGCCAGCAGCGAAGCCCCCCGGGCGAACACTGAAGCTTTCTTT
once TRBJ1-5 TRBD1 TRBV7-2 CASSSRGPNQPQHF TGTGCCAGCAGCTCCAGGGGGCCCAATCAGCCCCAGCATTTT
. TRBJ1-2 . TRBV6-2/TRBV6-3 CASSYPDYGYTF TGTGCCAGCAGTTACCCGGACTATGGCTACACCTTC
few TRBJ2-7 . TRBV5-1 CASSLGGDSYEQYF TGCGCCAGCAGCTTGGGTGGCGACTCCTACGAGCAGTACTTC
. TRBJ2-7 TRBD2 TRBV15 CATSRDRRESHEQYF TGTGCCACCAGCAGAGACCGGCGGGAGTCCCACGAGCAGTACTTC
large TRBJ2-6 . TRBV4-3 CASSQAPDSGANVLTF TGCGCCAGCAGCCAAGCTCCGGACTCTGGGGCCAACGTCCTGACTTTC
once TRBJ1-1 . TRBV19 CASSIDPTVRNTEAFF TGTGCCAGTAGTATAGATCCGACAGTTAGGAACACTGAAGCTTTCTTT
. TRBJ1-2 . TRBV5-4 CASSPRGIYGYTF TGTGCCAGCAGCCCTAGGGGAATCTATGGCTACACCTTC
. TRBJ1-1 . TRBV29-1 CSVQPMNTEAFF TGCAGCGTACAACCAATGAACACTGAAGCTTTCTTT
. TRBJ2-5 TRBD2 TRBV4-2 CASSQAGTSVQETQYF TGTGCCAGCAGCCAAGCCGGGACTAGCGTCCAAGAGACCCAGTACTTC
. TRBJ2-3 TRBD2 TRBV6-4 CASSDSSGTTDTQYF TGTGCCAGCAGTGACTCTAGCGGGACCACAGATACGCAGTATTTT
once TRBJ2-1 TRBD2 TRBV20-1 CSSGAEDEQFF TGCAGCAGCGGGGCAGAAGATGAGCAGTTCTTC
. TRBJ1-2 . TRBV30 CAWSPPTVKHGYTF TGTGCCTGGAGTCCTCCAACAGTAAAGCATGGCTACACCTTC
few TRBJ1-1 . TRBV2 CASSQKGWNTEAFF TGTGCCAGCAGCCAGAAGGGGTGGAACACTGAAGCTTTCTTT
. TRBJ1-4 . TRBV7-2 CASSLTSGLNEKLFF TGTGCCAGCAGCTTAACGTCAGGGTTAAATGAAAAACTGTTTTTT
. TRBJ1-4 . TRBV30 CAWNGHGGRNEKLFF TGTGCCTGGAACGGCCACGGGGGGCGGAATGAAAAACTGTTTTTT